This TCR beta chain was recorded in a study of T cell clones after liver transplantation (dated by TCRdb to the late 2010s). With respect to the entire study: ITN030ST, the source of the samples, was a randomized trial that attempted immunosuppression withdrawal within 2 years of liver transplantation. A cohort of 8 liver transplant recipients was studied, of whom 3 were classified as tolerant and 5 as non-tolerant. Until randomization at 12-24 months post-transplant, subjects were given standard immunosuppression, with no induction therapy. Blood samples were collected pre-transplant, then pre-randomization ahead of withdrawal, and finally post-randomization once withdrawal had either been completed or failed. Three of the eight recipients were HCV-positive; the others were transplanted for non-autoimmune, non-viral indications. After a pre-transplant mixed lymphocyte reaction, TCRbeta sequencing was used to pinpoint donor-reactive T cell clones, which were subsequently tracked in post-transplant blood. Tolerance was defined as complete withdrawal of immunosuppression for at least one year without a rise in liver enzymes beyond twice the upper limit of normal. Third party-reactive TCRbeta sequences were also identified from pre-transplant MLRs to serve as an antigen-independent comparator for donor-reactive sequences. Overall study outcomes, separate from this receptor: The decline in donor-reactive sequences exceeded the decline in third party-reactive sequences, suggesting partial antigen-specific deletion that was unrelated to withdrawal success. Low numbers of available donor cells limited the measurable donor-reactive repertoire in two subjects. Without allograft tissue specimens, donor-reactive T cells may have migrated into the graft rather than being deleted. Conclusions were preliminary, limited by small, heterogeneous patient numbers and non-standardized post-transplant time points. After accounting for repertoire turnover, donor-reactive detection was significantly reduced in 7 of 8 subjects for CD4 and 8 of 8 for CD8. In 5 of 8 subjects, regardless of tolerance or HCV status, circulating donor-reactive CD4 TCRbeta sequences dropped significantly post-transplant.

V lost 0 bases and J lost 5 bases; the stretch between them is 10 bases long. The CDR3 measures 14 amino acids from cysteine to phenylalanine. The kept DNA is CDR3 alone, 42 bases in frame from the first base. As encoded in the germline V gene (reference sequence), CDR1 is LNHDA while CDR2 is SQIVND. Comment on this clone: This clone's antigen is unknown. Per-base quality was not reported, and no clone a single base away is much larger than it.

High-throughput TCRbeta CDR3 sequencing of frozen genomic DNA was performed by immunoSEQ, including PCR amplification, mapping, bias correction and internal controls. Processing in the source paper ran as follows. Only productive rearrangements were retained, and each unique TCRbeta sequence was defined by its CDR3 nucleotide sequence together with its V and J gene. For a sequence to be called donor-reactive, it needed a frequency of at least 0.01% and at least 5-fold expansion in CFSE-low cells compared with unstimulated pre-transplant cells. Minimum frequency thresholds were set for each subject based on the unstimulated sample with the lowest template count, ensuring at least 90% detection power. Repertoire turnover was measured by Jensen-Shannon divergence between the top 1000 TCRbeta sequences post- and pre-transplant. Two-sided Fisher's exact tests were used to test for changes in how often donor-reactive sequences were detected. In TCRdb, the immuneACCESS table is reduced to in-frame sequences with V and J assigned. These tables do not hold every clone; where another copy was compared, an unresolved V gene accounts for under half, and the others remain unexplained. The V and J calls and the clone size are those of that table, but D and trimming were determined from the DNA. The sample table lists 55,000 to 80,000 clones, over 85% of them with a count of one. The ten largest account for roughly 3% of the sample.

The sample's time point label, decoded: pre-transplant. Thawed unstimulated PBMCs were stained for CD3, CD4 and CD8 and FACS-sorted into CD3+CD4+ and CD3+CD8+ populations. All 8 studied subjects were randomized to immunosuppression withdrawal. The Qiagen DNeasy Blood and Tissue Kit was used for genomic DNA isolation. The rearranged segments are TRBV19 and TRBJ1-1; a weak D assignment points to TRBD1 (5 bases agree). The sequencing here drew on CD4+ T cells from blood, taken before liver transplant. The clonotype originates from a human donor who received a liver transplant. The DNA reads TGTGCCAGTAGTATAGATCCAGGGAGAACTGAAGCTTTCTTT. This encodes CASSIDPGRTEAFF. With all but the CDR3 taken from the reference TRBV19 and TRBJ1-1 genes, the full variable domain is: DGGITQSPKYLFRKEGQNVTLSCEQNLNHDAMYWYRQDPGQGLRLIYYSQIVNDFQKGDIAEGYSVSREKKESFPLTVTSAQKNPTAFYLCASSIDPGRTEAFFGQGTRLTVV.